Shown below are 23 T cell receptor beta chains from a single sample sequenced in a study of control samples from healthy donors and cancer patients. Here immunoSEQ multiplex PCR was the method, and the copy in TCRdb shows in-frame clones only, minus some. The sample has 130,000 or so clones; more than 70% are singletons. The sequenced sample consisted of blood. The receptors originated from a man aged 45-60 years in good health.

The rearrangement uses TRBV6-1 and TRBJ1-2; D might be TRBD1 (6 bases). The germline V gene encodes CDR1 MNHNS and CDR2 SASEGT. This CDR3 comprises 14 residues. V lost 3 bases and J lost 8, with 16 bases in between. CDR3 sequence: CASSDRRGGLGYTF. For the CDR3, the DNA is TGTGCCAGCAGTGACCGGAGGGGGGGATTAGGCTACACCTTC.

The J gene is TRBJ1-4, the V gene TRBV30; D is perhaps TRBD1 (5 bases). CDR3 length equals 16 residues. Germline CDR1 and CDR2: GTSNPN and SVGIG (reference sequence). Trimming removed 4 bases at V and 8 bases at J, with 23 bases between. In nucleotides, the CDR3 is TGTGCCTGGAATCCACAGGATTCGGGGCTACGGGAAAAACTGTTTTTT. Its protein product is CAWNPQDSGLREKLFF.

This clone was recorded a few times. The gene calls are TRBV20-1 and TRBJ2-3, with a possible D match to TRBD1 (6 bases). The CDR3 sequence is 14 residues long. Deletions cut 3 bases from V and 4 bases from J, with 14 bases between. The V gene's germline CDR1 is DFQATT and CDR2 SNEGSKA (reference sequence). CDR3 residues: CSASLAGVSDTQYF. CDR3 DNA sequence: TGCAGTGCTAGTTTGGCAGGGGTATCAGATACGCAGTATTTT.

V is TRBV5-1 and J is TRBJ1-4; 9 nucleotides line up with TRBD1. Germline V CDR1 and CDR2: SGHRS, YFSETQ. Unmatched junction bases numbered 4, after V lost 2 bases and J lost 2 bases. The CDR3 runs to 16 residues. The CDR3, as DNA: TGCGCCAGCAGCTTAAAGGACAGGGGTACTAATGAAAAACTGTTTTTT. As protein: CASSLKDRGTNEKLFF.

The CDR3 coding sequence is TGTGCCAGCAGTCGAAGGACGGGAGGAGATACGCAGTATTTT. Its translation is CASSRRTGGDTQYF. The rearrangement joins TRBV28 to TRBJ2-3; 7 bases are a match to TRBD2. Germline assignment: CDR1 MDHEN and CDR2 SYDVKM. CDR3 length equals 14 residues. Trimming cost V 5 bases and J 5 bases; bases outside gene matches: 7.

The J gene is TRBJ2-1, the V gene TRBV11-2, with D tentatively TRBD1 (5 bases). This CDR3 spans 15 amino acids. Trimming cost V 0 bases and J 3 bases, with 9 bases left between them. Germline-derived CDR1 and CDR2 are SGHAT and FQNNGV. The CDR3 sequence is CASSLDPQGYNEQFF. CDR3 in DNA: TGTGCCAGCAGCTTAGATCCCCAGGGCTACAATGAGCAGTTCTTC.

J is TRBJ1-6 and V is TRBV4-1, with no clear D. Deletions cut 0 bases from V and 7 bases from J, with 13 bases between. Germline CDR1 MGHRA, CDR2 YSYEKL. The CDR3 is 16 residues long. For the CDR3, the DNA is TGCGCCAGCAGCCAAGATCAAGGGCTGGGGAATTCACCCCTCCACTTT. Its protein is CASSQDQGLGNSPLHF.

The rearrangement links TRBV7-9 to TRBJ1-5, with D perhaps TRBD1 (5 bases). Germline-derived CDR1 and CDR2 are SEHNR and FQNEAQ (reference sequence). Trimming shortened V by 5 bases and J by 9 bases, and 11 bases separated the two germline ends. The CDR3 spans 12 residues. The CDR3 here is CASSPWGGPQHF. DNA for the CDR3: TGTGCCAGCAGCCCATGGGGGGGGCCCCAGCATTTT.

V and J are TRBV7-9 and TRBJ1-6; 7 positions agree with TRBD1. Germline lookup yields CDR1 SEHNR and CDR2 FQNEAQ (reference sequence). There are 15 residues in the CDR3. Trimming at V came to 4 bases and at J to 7 bases, leaving 7 bases not matched to a gene. The CDR3 sequence is CASSSRDRQNSPLHF. The CDR3 nucleotides read TGTGCCAGCAGCTCGCGGGACAGACAAAATTCACCCCTCCACTTT. The variable domain in full, completed from reference TRBV7-9 and TRBJ1-6, reads DTGVSQNPRHKITKRGQNVTFRCDPISEHNRLYWYRQTLGQGPEFLTYFQNEAQLEKSRLLSDRFSAERPKGSFSTLEIQRTEQGDSAMYLCASSSRDRQNSPLHFGNGTRLTVT.

The genes are TRBV7-3 and TRBJ2-2; D is uncertain. The CDR3 is 12 residues long. The V gene lost 10 bases and the J gene lost 5 bases, with 11 bases spanning the gap. Germline V gene lookup returns CDR1 SGHTA and CDR2 FQGTGA. The chain's CDR3 is CATRASTGELFF. The CDR3, as DNA: TGTGCCACCCGAGCCTCGACCGGGGAGCTGTTTTTT.

J is TRBJ1-1 and V is TRBV7-3; D is unclear. This CDR3 spans 15 amino acids. Germline CDR1 SGHTA, CDR2 FQGTGA. Trimming stripped 1 base from V and 0 bases from J, with 9 bases between. Here the CDR3 DNA reads TGTGCCAGCAGCTTAAATGCGGAGGTGAACACTGAAGCTTTCTTT. Protein sequence: CASSLNAEVNTEAFF.

The chain uses TRBV7-9 and TRBJ2-7; D unresolved. V shed 2 bases and J shed 5 bases, with 4 bases lying between them. This CDR3 region has 11 residues. The germline gives CDR1 SEHNR, CDR2 FQNEAQ (reference sequence). The CDR3 nucleotides are TGTGCCAGCAGCTTATACAACGAGCAGTACTTC. Its translation is CASSLYNEQYF. The full variable domain, in which reference TRBV7-9 and TRBJ2-7 provide the parts outside the CDR3, is DTGVSQNPRHKITKRGQNVTFRCDPISEHNRLYWYRQTLGQGPEFLTYFQNEAQLEKSRLLSDRFSAERPKGSFSTLEIQRTEQGDSAMYLCASSLYNEQYFGPGTRLTVT.

J is TRBJ2-3 and V is TRBV3-1 (or the pseudogene TRBV3-2); TRBD2 agrees at 11 bases. Germline assignment: CDR1 LGHDT and CDR2 YNNKEL (reference sequence). J was trimmed by 2 bases and V by 0 bases; bases with no gene match: 4. The CDR3 length is 17 residues. The CDR3 here is CASSQDASGGITDTQYF. CDR3 coding DNA: TGTGCCAGCAGCCAAGACGCTAGCGGGGGGATCACAGATACGCAGTATTTT.

This clone came up once. This chain links TRBV3-1 (or the pseudogene TRBV3-2) with TRBJ2-5; 9 bases align to TRBD2. CDR1 is LGHDT, CDR2 YNNKEL, per germline (reference sequence). The length of the CDR3 is 20 residues. J lost 4 bases, V lost 4 bases, and 22 bases had no gene match. The CDR3 DNA follows: TGTGCCAGCAGCCTCGGCGGGGCGGGGGGGCCCAGGCAAGGAGGAGAGACCCAGTACTTC. Translated, it gives CASSLGGAGGPRQGGETQYF.

This clone appeared a few times. CDR3: CASRSLGGGADEQFF. DNA for the CDR3: TGTGCCAGCAGGTCTTTGGGCGGGGGGGCCGATGAGCAGTTCTTC. The V call is TRBV6-5, the J call TRBJ2-1, with 9 bases fitting TRBD2. The CDR3 runs to 15 residues. The trim removed 6 bases at V and 8 bases at J, leaving 11 bases unmatched. Germline lookup yields CDR1 MNHEY and CDR2 SVGAGI.

The chain links TRBV14 to TRBJ2-7; no reliable D call. The ends were cut back, 3 bases at V and 5 bases at J, with 14 bases in the middle. Germline V gene lookup returns CDR1 SGHDN and CDR2 FVKESK. The CDR3 consists of 14 residues. CDR3: CASSHKVLHDEQYF. The CDR3 nucleotides read TGTGCCAGCAGCCATAAGGTGCTGCATGACGAGCAGTACTTC.

The rearrangement links TRBV24-1 to TRBJ2-5; 7 bases agree with TRBD1. Per germline, CDR1 KGHDR and CDR2 SFDVKD. The CDR3 runs to 14 residues. V lost 5 bases to trimming and J lost 3 bases; unmatched junction nucleotides: 5. The CDR3 nucleotides are TGTGCCACCAGTGGAGCCGGGACAGAAGAGACCCAGTACTTC. This gives the protein CATSGAGTEETQYF.

The rearrangement links TRBV9 to TRBJ2-3; D remains unclear. The CDR3 extends over 15 amino acids. Looked up from germline, CDR1 is SGDLS and CDR2 is YYNGEE. Deletions cut 0 bases from V and 0 bases from J, with 8 bases between. The chain's CDR3 is CASSVAPTSTDTQYF. CDR3 nucleotides: TGTGCCAGCAGCGTAGCTCCGACTAGCACAGATACGCAGTATTTT.

This clone was seen more than once but under ten times. This rearrangement joins TRBV20-1 to TRBJ1-2; 8 positions match TRBD1. CDR1 is DFQATT, CDR2 SNEGSKA, per germline (reference sequence). Trimming at V came to 6 bases and at J to 4 bases, leaving 1 base not matched to a gene. CDR3 length: 11 amino acids. The CDR3 here is CSADRGYGYTF. The CDR3 DNA sequence: TGCAGTGCCGACAGGGGCTATGGCTACACCTTC.

This chain links TRBV24-1 with TRBJ2-3; maybe TRBD1 (7 bases). This CDR3 comprises 17 residues. Germline V gives CDR1 KGHDR, CDR2 SFDVKD. V was clipped by 1 base and J by 3 bases, with 16 bases between them. The CDR3 bases are TGTGCCACCAGTGATTTCGCGACAGGGAGGAGAACAGATACGCAGTATTTT. This codes for CATSDFATGRRTDTQYF.

CDR3 coding DNA: TGTGCCAGCAGCCAAGATTGGAGAGAACCCTCCCGCGCCTACGAGCAGTACTTC. Residues: CASSQDWREPSRAYEQYF. The chain carries TRBV3-1 (or the pseudogene TRBV3-2) and TRBJ2-7; no clear D gene. In germline, CDR1 is LGHDT, CDR2 YNNKEL (reference sequence). This CDR3 contains 18 residues. Deletions cut 0 bases from V and 2 bases from J, with 20 bases between.

The gene calls are TRBV5-1 and TRBJ2-2; TRBD1 matches at 8 bases. The J segment lost 6 bases and the V segment lost 5 bases, leaving 6 bases of the junction unmatched. CDR1 is SGHRS and CDR2 is YFSETQ in the germline V gene. The CDR3 contains 14 residues. The CDR3 protein is CASRSGQASGELFF. The CDR3 DNA reads TGCGCCAGCAGGTCGGGACAGGCATCCGGGGAGCTGTTTTTT.

V gene TRBV24-1 combines with J gene TRBJ2-2, with TRBD1 as a possible D gene (6 bases). Germline CDR1 reads KGHDR; CDR2 reads SFDVKD. This CDR3 spans 13 amino acids. The V end lost 9 bases, the J end lost 1 base, and 8 bases lay between the germline ends. Here the CDR3 reads CATLDRNTGELFF. DNA for the CDR3: TGTGCCACCTTGGACAGGAACACCGGGGAGCTGTTTTTT.